Below, 15 T cell receptor beta chains from the same sample are listed, as sequenced in a study of T-cell reconstitution after alpha-beta-depleted transplantation in children. The TCRbeta library incorporated unique molecular identifiers. TCRdb called the PCR reads again in MiXCR, with one record for every CDR3 protein. The sample holds around 600,000 distinct CDR3 sequences, about 11% seen once. Here the sequenced sample was PBMCs from the stem cell graft donor, taken from the stem cell graft. The receptor source for this set is a human donor who donated a stem cell graft to a child with acute myeloid leukemia.

This clonotype occurred a few times. The V and J genes are TRBV14 and TRBJ2-1, with 8 positions matching TRBD2. CDR3 size: 18 residues. V was pared by 0 bases and J by 8 bases, with 15 bases of the junction left unmatched. Looked up from germline, CDR1 is SGHDN and CDR2 is FVKESK. The CDR3 spells CASSQDIIGSGSSDEQFF. In DNA form, the CDR3 reads TGTGCCAGCAGCCAAGACATTATTGGGAGCGGGAGTTCGGATGAGCAGTTCTTC. Full variable domain (outside the CDR3, taken from reference TRBV14 and TRBJ2-1): EAGVTQFPSHSVIEKGQTVTLRCDPISGHDNLYWYRRVMGKEIKFLLHFVKESKQDESGMPNNRFLAERTGGTYSTLKVQPAELEDSGVYFCASSQDIIGSGSSDEQFFGPGTRLTVL.

This clonotype was recorded a few times. J is TRBJ1-5 and V is TRBV28, with D perhaps TRBD1 (6 bases). Trimming removed 7 bases from V and 3 bases from J, with 10 bases in between. CDR3 size: 13 residues. Germline assignment: CDR1 MDHEN and CDR2 SYDVKM. In nucleotides, the CDR3 is TGTGCCAGCATGGACAGACTCAATCAGCCCCAGCATTTT. Translating gives CASMDRLNQPQHF.

V and J are TRBV7-2 and TRBJ1-4, with D unresolved. This CDR3 is built from 14 residues. Germline V CDR1 and CDR2: SGHTA, FQGNSA. V lost 3 bases, J lost 5 bases, and 10 bases lay in between. CDR3 bases: TGTGCCAGCAGCTTGAGCAATACGAATGAAAAACTGTTTTTT. This gives the protein CASSLSNTNEKLFF.

This clonotype was found a few times. The chain uses TRBV6-1 and TRBJ2-6; the D is unclear. This CDR3 contains 15 residues. Trimming stripped 6 bases from V and 1 base from J, with 10 bases between. Germline loops: CDR1 MNHNS, CDR2 SASEGT. CDR3 sequence: CASRGRVSGANVLTF. The DNA of the CDR3 is TGTGCCAGCAGGGGAAGGGTGTCTGGGGCCAACGTCCTGACTTTC.

This clonotype showed up just a few times. This sequence joins TRBV2 and TRBJ2-7; a weak D match, TRBD1 (6 bases). Per the germline V gene, CDR1 is SNHLY and CDR2 is FYNNEI. Trimming stripped 2 bases from V and 0 bases from J, with 11 bases between. The CDR3 is 15 amino acids. The CDR3 nucleotides are TGTGCCAGCAGTGAAAAGGGGGTAAGCTCCTACGAGCAGTACTTC. The encoded protein is CASSEKGVSSYEQYF.

The rearrangement uses TRBV11-3 and TRBJ2-4, with D unclear. Per germline, CDR1 SGHNT and CDR2 YENEEA. The CDR3 contains 16 residues. Trimming cost V 4 bases and J 0 bases, with 13 bases left between them. The CDR3 sequence is CASSSGPFEAKNIQYF. The CDR3 coding sequence is TGTGCCAGCAGCTCCGGGCCCTTCGAAGCCAAAAACATTCAGTACTTC. Supplemented by reference TRBV11-3 and TRBJ2-4, the full variable domain reads EAGVVQSPRYKIIEKKQPVAFWCNPISGHNTLYWYLQNLGQGPELLIRYENEEAVDDSQLPKDRFSAERLKGVDSTLKIQPAELGDSAVYLCASSSGPFEAKNIQYFGAGTRLSVL.

A few counts support this clonotype. This chain connects TRBV28 to TRBJ2-1; the match to TRBD1 covers 8 bases. The CDR3 has 14 residues. The trim removed 10 bases at V and 3 bases at J, leaving 8 bases unmatched. Germline values: CDR1 MDHEN, CDR2 SYDVKM. For the CDR3, the DNA is TGTGCCACAGGGGGCATTCGTGACTACAATGAGCAGTTCTTC. This gives the protein CATGGIRDYNEQFF.

This clonotype was seen many times. The DNA of the CDR3 is TGTGCCACCAGCTCTCCGACAGGGGCAAATCAGCCCCAGCATTTT. Residues: CATSSPTGANQPQHF. This chain links TRBV15 with TRBJ1-5; 8 bases are a match to TRBD1. Germline CDR1 and CDR2: LNHNV and YYDKDF (reference sequence). The CDR3 spans 15 residues. V lost 5 bases and J lost 4; bases outside the gene matches: 7.

The rearrangement joins TRBV29-1 to TRBJ1-1; TRBD1 is a possible D gene (6 bases). Germline lookup yields CDR1 SQVTM and CDR2 ANQGSEA. CDR3 size: 12 residues. V was pared by 6 bases and J by 6 bases, with 14 bases between. CDR3 region: CSVKGEWAEAFF. For the CDR3, the DNA is TGCAGCGTCAAGGGGGAGTGGGCTGAAGCTTTCTTT.

The chain links TRBV29-1 to TRBJ2-5; no clear D. CDR1 and CDR2 (germline): SQVTM, ANQGSEA. V dropped 3 bases and J dropped 4 bases, with 24 bases sitting between them. This CDR3 region has 17 residues. In nucleotides, the CDR3 is TGCAGCGTTGACGGCCGACGGGCAGCCCGAATCGGAGAGACCCAGTACTTC. It specifies CSVDGRRAARIGETQYF.

This chain links TRBV27 with TRBJ2-5; 13 bases agree with TRBD2. V shed 1 base, J shed 6 bases, and the junction held 5 bases outside the gene matches. CDR3 size: 16 residues. The germline gives CDR1 MNHEY, CDR2 SMNVEV (reference sequence). The CDR3 DNA follows: TGTGCCAGCAGTTTATTACTAGCGGGAGGGGGAAAGACCCAGTACTTC. It translates to CASSLLLAGGGKTQYF.

This chain connects TRBV15 to TRBJ2-7; 9 bases are shared with TRBD1. The germline V gene has CDR1 LNHNV and CDR2 YYDKDF (reference sequence). CDR3 size: 15 residues. The V and J ends lost 1 base and 7 bases, in that order; junction bases with no gene match: 8. CDR3 nucleotides: TGTGCCACCAGCAGAGTTCACAGGGGGCTAGGGGAGCAGTACTTC. It translates to CATSRVHRGLGEQYF.

This sequence joins TRBV30 and TRBJ2-2; weak D call: TRBD1 (6 bases). The V end was cut by 2 bases, the J end by 4 bases, with 11 bases between. This CDR3 has 14 amino acids. Germline V lookup: CDR1 GTSNPN, CDR2 SVGIG (reference sequence). The CDR3 here is CAWSIGQSTGELFF. CDR3 DNA: TGTGCCTGGAGTATCGGACAGAGCACCGGGGAGCTGTTTTTT. The full variable domain, its missing parts supplied by reference TRBV30 and TRBJ2-2, is SQTIHQWPATLVQPVGSPLSLECTVEGTSNPNLYWYRQAAGRGLQLLFYSVGIGQISSEVPQNLSASRPQDRQFILSSKKLLLSDSGFYLCAWSIGQSTGELFFGEGSRLTVL.

The J gene is TRBJ2-2, the V gene TRBV5-1, with a tentative D call TRBD2 (5 bases). The CDR3 runs 14 residues. V lost 5 bases and J lost 0, with 8 bases in between. Germline CDR1 reads SGHRS; CDR2 reads YFSETQ. CDR3 bases: TGCGCCAGCAGGGAGGACGCGAACACCGGGGAGCTGTTTTTT. Encoded protein: CASREDANTGELFF. The full variable domain, its missing parts supplied by reference TRBV5-1 and TRBJ2-2, is KAGVTQTPRYLIKTRGQQVTLSCSPISGHRSVSWYQQTPGQGLQFLFEYFSETQRNKGNFPGRFSGRQFSNSRSEMNVSTLELGDSALYLCASREDANTGELFFGEGSRLTVL.

The V call is TRBV9, the J call TRBJ2-5; TRBD1 aligns across 7 bases. V gave up 4 bases and J gave up 5 bases; unmatched junction bases: 14. CDR3 length: 16 residues. CDR1 is SGDLS, CDR2 YYNGEE, per germline. CDR3 nucleotides: TGTGCCAGCAGCCCCGGAGCCGGGACAGTGAGGGAGACCCAGTACTTC. As protein: CASSPGAGTVRETQYF.